This T cell receptor beta chain was sequenced during a study of beta chain features in type 1 diabetes. About this clone: As yet, its antigen is unknown.

Expressed TCRB transcripts were sequenced because the entire RNA isolate underwent reverse transcription. Profiling relied on immunoSEQ multiplex PCR, and the TCRdb table lists in-frame clones only, not all of them. This sample has 300,000 to 400,000 clones; 7.5% to 9% occur once, and the top ten carry under 0.5%. Germline V CDR1 and CDR2: SGHDT, YYEEEE. V lost 4 bases and J 3 bases, leaving 5 bases between the germline ends. The CDR3 has 11 amino acids. Study conclusions and caveats: Across patients, naive, central memory and Treg TCRB repertoires exhibited apparently greater similarity than was observed across healthy donors. The study left unresolved whether HLA type influences TCRB rearrangement. For type 1 diabetes patients, VDJ junctions showed fewer insertions and more deletions.

The receptor's source is a young woman in good health. The chain combines TRBV5-6 with TRBJ2-7; D is unclear. The sequencing input was central memory CD4+ T cells from blood. The CDR3 spells CASSAYYEQYF. CDR3 bases: TGTGCCAGCAGCGCCTACTACGAGCAGTACTTC. Using reference TRBV5-6 and TRBJ2-7 for the parts outside the CDR3, the full variable domain is DAGVTQSPTHLIKTRGQQVTLRCSPKSGHDTVSWYQQALGQGPQFIFQYYEEEERQRGNFPDRFSGHQFPNYSSELNVNALLLGDSALYLCASSAYYEQYFGPGTRLTVT.